This T cell receptor (beta chain) stems from a study of cytomegalovirus exposure and HLA in healthy donors. The study's findings and limits: Analysis performed later found roughly 18,000 TCR beta sequences associated with HLA alleles at 0.05 false discovery rate. Accurate prediction of most subjects' HLA-A and HLA-B alleles from TCR beta sequences was reported.

The PCR made use of 60 Vbeta and 13 Jbeta primers. Measured with immunoSEQ multiplex PCR; TCRdb has only the in-frame clones, and not every one. The sample has some 150,000 clones; around four fifths are singletons. The CDR3 is made up of 16 amino acids. Germline loops: CDR1 KGHSH, CDR2 LQKENI. In the case of this clone: Its target is unknown. One end of the junction is discordant with germline, which a read error may explain.

The TCR originated in a boy younger than 10 in good health and CMV-seronegative. This chain connects TRBV18 to TRBJ2-1; TRBD1 agrees at 9 bases. The sequencing sample was made of PBMCs. CDR3 DNA sequence: TGTGCCAGCTCGCCACCCGGGACAGGGCACTACAATGAGCAGTTCTTC. Amino acid sequence: CASSPPGTGHYNEQFF.